This is a list of T cell receptor beta chains from one sample in a study of CD8 T cells in ankylosing spondylitis. TCRdb recomputed calls from the 5' RACE reads with MiXCR, one row per CDR3 protein. Here the sample spans about 540,000 distinct CDR3 sequences, 9.5% to 15% being singletons. Input material: blood, either unsorted or a sorted T cell fraction (not recorded which). Receptors were obtained from a male donor with ankylosing spondylitis. Both conserved end residues are part of each CDR3. The size entry is marked missing in some rows and otherwise reads once, few, many or a size class.

V gene,clone size,J gene,CDR3 protein
TRBV29-1,many,TRBJ2-2,CSVLTGSTGELFF
TRBV5-1,-,TRBJ2-2,CASSLQGDGELFF
TRBV9,many,TRBJ1-2,CASSETEFNYGYTF
TRBV20-1,-,TRBJ2-7,CSARVGGWGEQYF
TRBV11-2,few,TRBJ2-7,CASSSILYEQYF
TRBV20-1,-,TRBJ2-7,CSASPIAGGLYEQYF
TRBV5-1,-,TRBJ2-3,CASSFPSQGDTQYF
TRBV20-1,few,TRBJ2-7,CSARTGGRAHEQYF
TRBV7-2,-,TRBJ1-1,CASSPRTGVNTEAFF
TRBV5-1,few,TRBJ2-5,CASSKMIQGSRETQYF
TRBV28,few,TRBJ1-6,CAGQGAINSPLHF
TRBV11-2,few,TRBJ2-1,CASSGLQGASYNEQFF
TRBV5-6,-,TRBJ1-2,CASSSGTGNINYGYTF
TRBV3-1,few,TRBJ1-4,CASSRTAGTNEKLFF
TRBV20-1,-,TRBJ2-7,CSARQLAGVTVAYEQYF
TRBV14,few,TRBJ2-1,CASSPPGQGWNEQFF
TRBV20-1,few,TRBJ1-4,CSASAGREKLFF
TRBV5-1,few,TRBJ2-1,CASSLEADARVF
TRBV11-1,-,TRBJ2-1,CASSYLGEQFF
TRBV9,-,TRBJ1-1,CASSQREGTGNTEAFF
TRBV2,few,TRBJ1-5,CASRKTVDSNQPQHF
TRBV12-3/TRBV12-4,many,TRBJ2-6,CASTGGNVLTF
TRBV27,few,TRBJ1-5,CASSSLDRVDQPQHF
TRBV20-1,few,TRBJ2-1,CSVSRDTYNEQFF
TRBV6-6,-,TRBJ2-7,CASSYSFGYEQYF
TRBV5-1,few,TRBJ2-1,CASSLEGRIDNEQFF
TRBV6-1,-,TRBJ1-1,CASTHPQQGSNTEAFF
TRBV12-3/TRBV12-4,few,TRBJ2-7,CASSFTPAYEQYF
TRBV20-1,few,TRBJ1-5,CSANRAFQPQHF
TRBV29-1,few,TRBJ2-1,CSVVGGGEQFF
TRBV11-2,few,TRBJ2-3,CASSHNSWGDTQYF
TRBV20-1,few,TRBJ2-3,CSAGLPGLAGVYGTDTQYF
TRBV30,-,TRBJ1-1,CAWTRYRETEAFF
TRBV5-8,-,TRBJ1-5,CASSRRDNQPQHF
TRBV30,-,TRBJ1-3,CASNPGGTGNTIYF
TRBV15,few,TRBJ2-5,CATSRPLGLSAQETQYF
TRBV5-1,many,TRBJ2-3,CASSSGSGETDTQYF
TRBV25-1,-,TRBJ2-5,CASNHRGSETQYF
TRBV3-1,many,TRBJ1-1,CASRRQMNTEAFF
TRBV27,-,TRBJ1-5,CASSSGRGSWSNQPQHF
TRBV7-2,-,TRBJ1-5,CASSPGGGGSNQPQHF
TRBV2,few,TRBJ2-3,CAMQRGDRGADTQYF
TRBV5-1,-,TRBJ1-1,CASSAAMIGGTEAFF
TRBV20-1,-,TRBJ2-1,CSAQAGLVMEQFF
TRBV4-2,-,TRBJ2-1,CASSQEAGRPNEQFF
TRBV20-1,-,TRBJ1-4,CSAYNGGTNEKLFF
TRBV24-1,few,TRBJ1-1,CATSPAGSNTEAFF
TRBV20-1,many,TRBJ2-5,CSASTSSSWTAGETQYF
TRBV12-3/TRBV12-4,many,TRBJ2-2,CASSRGGAGELFF
TRBV20-1,-,TRBJ2-3,CSATLEGTDTQYF